This T cell receptor (beta chain) is drawn from a study of beta chain features in type 1 diabetes. Study findings and constraints: Patients with type 1 diabetes showed fewer VDJ junction insertions and more deletions. Researchers caution that PCR might favor shorter templates, equally among patients and controls.

V dropped 1 base and J dropped 4 bases, with 5 bases sitting between them. Germline V gives CDR1 SEHNR, CDR2 FQNEAQ (reference sequence). This CDR3 has 13 amino acids. Sequencing targeted expressed TCRB transcripts, as all isolated RNA had been reverse transcribed. This table comes from immunoSEQ multiplex PCR, and its TCRdb copy is limited to in-frame clones, with some not included. The table lists hundreds of thousands of clones, roughly 16% of them singletons. This clone showed up just a few times. Its matching antigen is unknown. This receptor was taken from a man younger than 35 in good health. The chain combines TRBV7-9 with TRBJ2-1; D remains ambiguous. Sample: naive CD4+ T cells from blood. The CDR3, as DNA: TGTGCCAGCAGCTTAGAAGTATACAATGAGCAGTTCTTC. The encoded protein is CASSLEVYNEQFF.